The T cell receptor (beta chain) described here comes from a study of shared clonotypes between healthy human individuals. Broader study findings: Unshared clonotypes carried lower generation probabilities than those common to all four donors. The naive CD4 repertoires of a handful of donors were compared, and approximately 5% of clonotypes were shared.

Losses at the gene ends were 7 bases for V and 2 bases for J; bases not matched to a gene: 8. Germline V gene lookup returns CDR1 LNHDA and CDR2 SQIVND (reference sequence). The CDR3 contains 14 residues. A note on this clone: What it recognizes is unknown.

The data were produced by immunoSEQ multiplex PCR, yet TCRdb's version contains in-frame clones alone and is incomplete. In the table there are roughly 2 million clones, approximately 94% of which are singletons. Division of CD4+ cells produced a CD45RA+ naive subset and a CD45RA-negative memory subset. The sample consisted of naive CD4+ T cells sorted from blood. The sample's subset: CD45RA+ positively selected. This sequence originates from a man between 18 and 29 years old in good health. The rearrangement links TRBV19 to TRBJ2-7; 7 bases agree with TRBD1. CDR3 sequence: CASMQTGDTYEQYF. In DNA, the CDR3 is TGTGCCAGTATGCAAACAGGGGACACCTACGAGCAGTACTTC.